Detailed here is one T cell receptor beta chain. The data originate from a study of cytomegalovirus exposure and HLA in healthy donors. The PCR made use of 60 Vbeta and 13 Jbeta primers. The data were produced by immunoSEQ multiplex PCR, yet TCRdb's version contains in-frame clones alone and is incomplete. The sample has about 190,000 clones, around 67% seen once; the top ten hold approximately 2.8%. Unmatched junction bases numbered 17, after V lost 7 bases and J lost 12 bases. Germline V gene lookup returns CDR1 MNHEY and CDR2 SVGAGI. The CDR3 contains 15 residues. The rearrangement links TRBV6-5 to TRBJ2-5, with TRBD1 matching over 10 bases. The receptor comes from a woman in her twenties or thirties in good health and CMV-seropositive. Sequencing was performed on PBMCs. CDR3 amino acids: CASKIPGQGSMTEYF. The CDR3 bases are TGTGCCAGCAAAATACCGGGACAGGGGTCAATGACAGAGTACTTC.